These T cell receptor beta chains were read from a single sample in a study of T cells in Graves' hyperthyroidism and ophthalmopathy. In TCRdb, the multiplex PCR reads were re-called with MiXCR into one record per CDR3 protein. The top ten clones hold about a quarter of a sample with around 300,000 distinct CDR3 sequences, less than 30% of them seen once. Sequencing input: blood. The receptor set was obtained from a man aged 35 to 55 with Graves' hyperthyroidism that later progressed to Graves' ophthalmopathy. CDR3s include the opening cysteine and the closing phenylalanine or tryptophan. Fields, in order: D gene, clone size, J gene, V gene, CDR3 protein, CDR3 DNA. The D gene is left open where the match is weak. For some rows the clone size is stated as once, few or many, or as a class when expanded; others skip it.

NA many TRBJ1-5 TRBV12-3/TRBV12-4 CASSIGSRDQPQHF TGTGCCAGCAGCATAGGGTCGCGGGATCAGCCCCAGCATTTT
NA many TRBJ2-2 TRBV7-8 CASSLGQGGPGELFF TGTGCCAGCAGCTTAGGCCAGGGGGGGCCCGGGGAGCTGTTTTTT
NA once TRBJ2-7 TRBV20-1 CSVQEGGGLYEQYF TGCAGTGTCCAGGAGGGGGGCGGGCTGTACGAGCAGTACTTC
NA many TRBJ1-1 TRBV20-1 CSAVGGFGTMNTEAFF TGCAGTGCCGTGGGTGGGTTCGGGACCATGAACACTGAAGCTTTCTTT
NA many TRBJ2-7 TRBV24-1 CATSGVGSSYEQYF TGTGCCACCAGTGGAGTCGGCAGCTCCTACGAGCAGTACTTC
NA NA TRBJ2-7 TRBV6-5 CASSYFPGTAYEQYF TGTGCCAGCAGTTACTTTCCCGGAACGGCCTACGAGCAGTACTTC
NA many TRBJ2-3 TRBV20-1 CSARDLFGANLSSTDTQYF TGCAGTGCTAGAGATCTTTTCGGTGCGAACCTATCCAGCACAGATACGCAGTATTTT
NA many TRBJ2-7 TRBV18 CASSPGVPYSYEQYF TGTGCCAGCTCACCAGGCGTACCTTACTCCTACGAGCAGTACTTC
NA many TRBJ1-1 TRBV24-1 CATSDSVAAFF TGTGCCACCAGTGATTCGGTGGCAGCTTTCTTT
NA many TRBJ2-7 TRBV3-1 CASSQRYSYEQYF TGTGCCAGCAGCCAACGGTACTCCTACGAGCAGTACTTC
NA many TRBJ2-5 TRBV20-1 CSARDLFRLGGQETQYF TGCAGTGCTAGAGATCTTTTTAGGTTGGGGGGCCAAGAGACCCAGTACTTC
NA many TRBJ1-5 TRBV10-2 CASSDPDQPQHF TGCGCCAGCAGTGATCCTGATCAGCCCCAGCATTTT
TRBD1 NA TRBJ2-7 TRBV28 CASSRTGVSYEQYF TGTGCCAGCAGTCGGACAGGGGTTTCCTACGAGCAGTACTTC
NA many TRBJ1-2 TRBV30 CAWSQAGLGGYGYTF TGTGCCTGGAGTCAAGCGGGGCTGGGAGGGTATGGCTACACCTTC
NA many TRBJ2-2 TRBV7-7 CASSLDSGPGELFF TGTGCTAGCAGCTTAGATTCGGGGCCCGGGGAGCTGTTTTTT
NA many TRBJ2-2 TRBV24-1 CATSETGDTGELFF TGTGCCACCAGTGAAACAGGAGACACCGGGGAGCTGTTTTTT
NA few TRBJ1-1 TRBV10-3 CAISEYRENTEAFF TGTGCCATCAGTGAGTACAGAGAGAACACTGAAGCTTTCTTT
NA NA TRBJ2-5 TRBV14 CASSQEFFQEAQYF TGTGCCAGCAGCCAAGAATTTTTCCAAGAGGCCCAGTACTTC
TRBD1 many TRBJ2-5 TRBV11-3 CASSFGTGYQETQYF TGTGCCAGCAGTTTCGGGACAGGGTACCAAGAGACCCAGTACTTC
NA many TRBJ1-5 TRBV6-1 CASSDNSRVYGSPNQPQHF TGTGCCAGCAGTGATAATAGTCGGGTTTACGGAAGTCCCAATCAGCCCCAGCATTTT
NA many TRBJ2-5 TRBV7-9 CASGRGPYQETQYF TGTGCCAGCGGCCGGGGTCCGTACCAAGAGACCCAGTACTTC
NA many TRBJ1-1 TRBV11-2 CASRRGNTEAFF TGTGCCAGCAGGCGGGGGAACACTGAAGCTTTCTTT